This T cell receptor beta chain was captured in a study of T-cell memory formation after mild COVID-19. V was pared by 1 base and J by 3 bases, with 4 bases of the junction left unmatched. Looked up from germline, CDR1 is LGHNA and CDR2 is YSLEER. This CDR3 is built from 17 residues. General study results and limits: Contracting clones from day 15 to 85 had balanced CD4/CD8; later expanders favoured CD4+.

TCRalpha and TCRbeta libraries used 5'RACE with constant-segment primers and UMIs. TCRdb analysed the 5' RACE reads with MiXCR anew, one entry per CDR3 protein. The table shows about 90,000 distinct CDR3 sequences, with less than 15% occurring only once. This clonotype has just a few counts. The antigen remains unidentified. The sequenced material came from PBMCs or a T cell subset sorted from them (not recorded which). The receptor was isolated from an adult woman who had mild COVID-19 (a few samples of this study predate the infection). Cell type and time point are not known. The chain couples TRBV4-3 to TRBJ2-1, with TRBD2 matching 12 bases. CDR3 amino acids: CASSQGTSGMVYNEQFF. In nucleotides, the CDR3 is TGCGCCAGCAGCCAAGGGACTAGCGGGATGGTCTACAATGAGCAGTTCTTC.